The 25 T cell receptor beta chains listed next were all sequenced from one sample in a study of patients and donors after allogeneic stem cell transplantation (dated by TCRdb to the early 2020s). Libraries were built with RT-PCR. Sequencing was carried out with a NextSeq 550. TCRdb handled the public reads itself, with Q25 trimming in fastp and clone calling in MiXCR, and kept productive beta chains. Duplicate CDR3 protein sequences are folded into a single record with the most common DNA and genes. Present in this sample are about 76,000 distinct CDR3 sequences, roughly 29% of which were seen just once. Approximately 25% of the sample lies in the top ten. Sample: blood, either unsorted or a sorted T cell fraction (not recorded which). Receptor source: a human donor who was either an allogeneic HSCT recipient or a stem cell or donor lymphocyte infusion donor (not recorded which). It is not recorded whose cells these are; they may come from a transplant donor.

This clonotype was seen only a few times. CDR3 protein: CAISGNRTYGYTF. The CDR3 region has the DNA TGTGCCATCAGTGGGAACAGAACCTATGGCTACACCTTC. The chain recombines TRBV10-3 with TRBJ1-2; no reliable D call. There are 13 residues in the CDR3. The germline V gene has CDR1 ENHRY and CDR2 SYGVKD. The ends were cut back, 4 bases at V and 4 bases at J, with 10 bases in the middle.

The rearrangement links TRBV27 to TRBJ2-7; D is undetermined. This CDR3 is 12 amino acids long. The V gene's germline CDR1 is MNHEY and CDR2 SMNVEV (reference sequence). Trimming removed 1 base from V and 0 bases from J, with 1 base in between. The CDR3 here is CASSLFSYEQYF. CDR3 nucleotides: TGTGCCAGCAGTTTATTCTCCTACGAGCAGTACTTC.

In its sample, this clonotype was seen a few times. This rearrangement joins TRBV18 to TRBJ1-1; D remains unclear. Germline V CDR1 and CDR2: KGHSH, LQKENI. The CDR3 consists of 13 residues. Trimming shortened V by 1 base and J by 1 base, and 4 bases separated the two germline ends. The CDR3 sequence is CASSPQENTEAFF. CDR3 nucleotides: TGTGCCAGCTCACCACAGGAGAACACTGAAGCTTTCTTT.

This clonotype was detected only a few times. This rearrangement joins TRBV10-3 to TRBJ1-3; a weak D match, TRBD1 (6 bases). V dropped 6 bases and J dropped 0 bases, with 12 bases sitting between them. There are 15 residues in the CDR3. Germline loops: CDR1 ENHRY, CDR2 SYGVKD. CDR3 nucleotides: TGTGCCATCAGCAAAGGGGGTTACTCTGGAAACACCATATATTTT. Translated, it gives CAISKGGYSGNTIYF.

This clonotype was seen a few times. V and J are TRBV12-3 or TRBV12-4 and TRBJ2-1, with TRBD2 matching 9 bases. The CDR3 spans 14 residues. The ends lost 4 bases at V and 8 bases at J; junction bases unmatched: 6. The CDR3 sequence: CASSSWTSEDEQFF. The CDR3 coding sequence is TGTGCCAGCAGTTCATGGACTAGCGAAGATGAGCAGTTCTTC.

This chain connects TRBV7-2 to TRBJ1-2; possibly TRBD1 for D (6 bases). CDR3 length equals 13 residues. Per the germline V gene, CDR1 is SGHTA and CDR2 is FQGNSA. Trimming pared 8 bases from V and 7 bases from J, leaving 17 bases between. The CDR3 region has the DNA TGTGCCAGCCCCGGGCAGGGGTACTCTGGCTACACCTTC. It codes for CASPGQGYSGYTF.

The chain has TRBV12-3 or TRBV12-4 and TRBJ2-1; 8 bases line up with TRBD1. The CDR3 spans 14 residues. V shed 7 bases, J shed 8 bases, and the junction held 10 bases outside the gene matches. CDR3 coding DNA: TGTGCCAGCACCCTAGCAGGGGGCGTGGATGAGCAGTTCTTC. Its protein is CASTLAGGVDEQFF.

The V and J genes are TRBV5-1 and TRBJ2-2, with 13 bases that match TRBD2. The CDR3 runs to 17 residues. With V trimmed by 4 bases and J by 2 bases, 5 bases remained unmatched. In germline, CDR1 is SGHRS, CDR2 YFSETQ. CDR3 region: CASSPGTSGVNTGELFF. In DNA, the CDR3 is TGCGCCAGCAGCCCCGGGACTAGCGGGGTAAACACCGGGGAGCTGTTTTTT.

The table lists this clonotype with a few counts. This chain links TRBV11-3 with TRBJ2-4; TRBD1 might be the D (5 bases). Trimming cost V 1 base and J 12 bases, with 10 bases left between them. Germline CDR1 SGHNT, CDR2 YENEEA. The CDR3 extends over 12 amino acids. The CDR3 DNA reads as TGTGCCAGCAGCTTAGTAGGACATTATCAGTACTTC. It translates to CASSLVGHYQYF.

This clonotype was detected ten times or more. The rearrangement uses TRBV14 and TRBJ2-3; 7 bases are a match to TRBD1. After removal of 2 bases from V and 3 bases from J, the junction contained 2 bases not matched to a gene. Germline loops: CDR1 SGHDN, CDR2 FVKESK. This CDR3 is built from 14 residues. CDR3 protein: CASSQRQGTDTQYF. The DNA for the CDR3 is TGTGCCAGCAGCCAACGACAGGGAACAGATACGCAGTATTTT.

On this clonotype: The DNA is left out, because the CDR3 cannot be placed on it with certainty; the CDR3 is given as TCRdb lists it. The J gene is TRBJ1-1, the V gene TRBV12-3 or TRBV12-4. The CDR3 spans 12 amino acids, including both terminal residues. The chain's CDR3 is CASSSSNTEAFF.

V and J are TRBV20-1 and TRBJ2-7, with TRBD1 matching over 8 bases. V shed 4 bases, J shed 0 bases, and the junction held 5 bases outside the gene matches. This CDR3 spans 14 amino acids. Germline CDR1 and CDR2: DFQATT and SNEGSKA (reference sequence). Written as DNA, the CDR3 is TGCAGTGCTACAGGGGGCCCCAGCTCCTACGAGCAGTACTTC. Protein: CSATGGPSSYEQYF.

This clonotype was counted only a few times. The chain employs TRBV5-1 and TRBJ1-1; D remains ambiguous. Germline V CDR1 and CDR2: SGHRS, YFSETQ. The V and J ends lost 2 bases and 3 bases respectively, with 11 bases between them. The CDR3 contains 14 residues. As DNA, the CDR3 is TGCGCCAGCAGCTTTCAACCGAGGGACACTGAAGCTTTCTTT. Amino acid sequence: CASSFQPRDTEAFF.

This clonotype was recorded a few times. CDR3: CSVNSRAGREKLFF. The CDR3 nucleotides read TGCAGCGTCAACTCTCGGGCCGGCCGCGAAAAACTGTTTTTT. The V call is TRBV29-1, the J call TRBJ1-4; D gene uncertain. The CDR3 runs to 14 residues. The ends were cut back, 6 bases at V and 8 bases at J, with 19 bases in the middle. In germline, CDR1 is SQVTM, CDR2 ANQGSEA.

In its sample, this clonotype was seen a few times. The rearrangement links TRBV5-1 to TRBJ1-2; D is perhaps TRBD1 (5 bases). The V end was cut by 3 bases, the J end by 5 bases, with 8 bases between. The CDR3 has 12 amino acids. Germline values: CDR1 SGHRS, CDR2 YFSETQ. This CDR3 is CASSSEGYGYTF. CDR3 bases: TGCGCCAGCAGCTCCGAGGGGTATGGCTACACCTTC.

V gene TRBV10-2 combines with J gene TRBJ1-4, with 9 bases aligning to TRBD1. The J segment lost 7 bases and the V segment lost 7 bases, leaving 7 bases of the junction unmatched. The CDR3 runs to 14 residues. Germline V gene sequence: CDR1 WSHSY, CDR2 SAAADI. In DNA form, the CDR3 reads TGCGCCAGCATATCCGGGACAGGGAGTGAAAAACTGTTTTTT. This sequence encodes CASISGTGSEKLFF.

The CDR3 DNA reads as TGCAGTGCTAGAGCCGAGGCGGGAGGGCACCCAGATACGCAGTATTTT. Translating gives CSARAEAGGHPDTQYF. V is TRBV20-1 and J is TRBJ2-3; TRBD2 matches at 9 bases. The CDR3 extends over 16 amino acids. Unmatched junction bases numbered 9, after V lost 1 base and J lost 4 bases. Germline CDR1 DFQATT, CDR2 SNEGSKA (reference sequence).

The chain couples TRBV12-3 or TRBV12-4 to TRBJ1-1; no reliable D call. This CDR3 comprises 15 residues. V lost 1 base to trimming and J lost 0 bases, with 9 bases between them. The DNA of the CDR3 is TGTGCCAGCAGTTTAGGGCTATCTCTGAACACTGAAGCTTTCTTT. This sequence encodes CASSLGLSLNTEAFF.

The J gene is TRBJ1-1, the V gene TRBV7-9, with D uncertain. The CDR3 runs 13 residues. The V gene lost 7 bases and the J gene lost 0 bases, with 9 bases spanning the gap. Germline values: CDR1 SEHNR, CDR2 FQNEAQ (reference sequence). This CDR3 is CASNNRLNTEAFF. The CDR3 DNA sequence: TGTGCCAGCAACAACCGTCTGAACACTGAAGCTTTCTTT.

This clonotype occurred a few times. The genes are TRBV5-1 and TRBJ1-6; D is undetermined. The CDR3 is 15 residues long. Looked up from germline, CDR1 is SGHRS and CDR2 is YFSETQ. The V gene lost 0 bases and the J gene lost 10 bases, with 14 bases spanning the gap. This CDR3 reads CASSLGAAFKSPLHF. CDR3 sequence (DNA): TGCGCCAGCAGCTTGGGGGCCGCTTTTAAATCACCCCTCCACTTT.

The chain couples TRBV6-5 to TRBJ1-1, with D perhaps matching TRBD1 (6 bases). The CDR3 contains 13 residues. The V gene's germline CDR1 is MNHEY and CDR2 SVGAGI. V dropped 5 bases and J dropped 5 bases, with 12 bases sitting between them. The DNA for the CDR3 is TGTGCCAGCAGTCCGAGGGGGGGGACTGAAGCTTTCTTT. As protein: CASSPRGGTEAFF.

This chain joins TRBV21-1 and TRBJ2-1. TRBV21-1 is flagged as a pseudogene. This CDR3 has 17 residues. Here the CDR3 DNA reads TGTGCCAGCAGCAAATGGCGGCTAGGAGTCCCCTACAATGAGCAGTTCTTC. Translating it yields CASSKWRLGVPYNEQFF.

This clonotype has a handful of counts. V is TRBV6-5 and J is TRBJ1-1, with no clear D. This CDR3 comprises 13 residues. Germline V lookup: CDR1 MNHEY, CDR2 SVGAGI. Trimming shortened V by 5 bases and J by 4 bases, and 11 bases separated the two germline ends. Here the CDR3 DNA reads TGTGCCAGCAGTAACTATACTAGCACTGAAGCTTTCTTT. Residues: CASSNYTSTEAFF.

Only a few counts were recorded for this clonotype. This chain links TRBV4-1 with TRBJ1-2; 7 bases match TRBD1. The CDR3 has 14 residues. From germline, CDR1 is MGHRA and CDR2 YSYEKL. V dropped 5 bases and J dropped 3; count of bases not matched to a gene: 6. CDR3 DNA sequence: TGCGCCAGCAGCATCCGACAGGGCGACTATGGCTACACCTTC. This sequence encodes CASSIRQGDYGYTF.

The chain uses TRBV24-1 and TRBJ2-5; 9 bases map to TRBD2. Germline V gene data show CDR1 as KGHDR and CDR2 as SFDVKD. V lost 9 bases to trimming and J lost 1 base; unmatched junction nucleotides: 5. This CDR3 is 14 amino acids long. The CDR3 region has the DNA TGTGCCACCTCCTCGACTAGCGGCCAAGAGACCCAGTACTTC. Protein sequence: CATSSTSGQETQYF.